This is a list of T cell receptor beta chains from one sample in a study of blood T cell repertoires in COVID-19. The data were produced by immunoSEQ multiplex PCR, yet TCRdb's version contains in-frame clones alone and is incomplete. Of a few hundred thousand clones in the sample, 86% were seen once. The sequenced material came from peripheral blood. The receptors were gathered from a man between 45 and 60 years old with acute or convalescent COVID-19. The CDR3 runs from the conserved cysteine through the conserved F or W. Rows give clone size only sometimes, using once, few, many, or a class for an expanded clone.

clone_size | v_call | cdr3_aa
few | TRBV4-1 | CASSQGSGRVTDTQYF
. | TRBV9 | CASSPWPPGANVLTF
. | TRBV11-1 | CASSRGSEQYF
once | TRBV6-5 | CASSFGQGRLNSPLHF
. | TRBV5-1 | CASSLWGTSGTDTQYF
once | TRBV27 | CASSLSPSGARYEQYF
. | TRBV19 | CASSIGQGAGNTIYF
. | TRBV12-5 | CASGLGLAGSDTQYF
. | TRBV27 | CASSPSVGALDEQFF
. | TRBV5-1 | CASSLGLAGGTDTQYF
. | TRBV2 | CASTSDRRYYF
. | TRBV2 | CASSVPGTGANSPLHF
. | TRBV7-2 | CASSRQGGTEAFF
. | TRBV6-2/TRBV6-3 | CASSWGRGNQPQHF
. | TRBV15 | CATSTDEALHF
. | TRBV11-2 | CASSLSHGLGMDTQYF
. | TRBV14 | CASSRLAGEETQYF
. | TRBV11-2 | CASSSPGGAGQFF
. | TRBV3-1/TRBV3-2 | CASSQVTPEYEQYF
. | TRBV9 | CASSVGGSPLHF
. | TRBV9 | CASSGQVRETQYF
. | TRBV7-2 | CASTLSPPSEQFF
. | TRBV11-2 | CASSPGLYSGWTDTQYF
. | TRBV7-3 | CASSLNVLTRGTDTQYF
. | TRBV9 | CASSVTTGGIWETQYF
. | TRBV12-3/TRBV12-4 | CASSETNGAEAFF
once | TRBV20-1 | CSASYLGDTEAFF
. | TRBV9 | CASSAGTGGTYEQYF
. | TRBV6-5 | CASQQGKNSPLHF
. | TRBV5-1 | CASSLLPGQMNTEAFF
. | TRBV10-1 | CASSESGTDTQYF
. | TRBV2 | CASLPIGTANSPLHF
. | TRBV9 | CASSLTPGDRVEQYF
. | TRBV6-5 | CASSPDSEEQFF
. | TRBV29-1 | CSVVSRAQNTEAFF
. | TRBV27 | CASNRIGAAQETQYF
. | TRBV19 | CASRVPDRLNNQPQHF
. | TRBV7-9 | CASSLRGEQYF
. | TRBV7-9 | CASSRRGATDTQYF
. | TRBV11-3 | CASSLQGTDTQYF
. | TRBV5-1 | CASSSWGQSYEQYF
few | TRBV6-1 | CASSERREGWDSPLHF
. | TRBV11-1 | CASSLDGNSNQPQHF
. | TRBV5-1 | CASSFDAGNTEAFF
. | TRBV18 | CASSPGTEYGYTF
. | TRBV18 | CASSPPQNTEAFF
. | TRBV27 | CASSPTGGTFEANQPQHF
. | TRBV19 | CASSIRSSLSGNTIYF
. | TRBV19 | CASSIDIAGRTWEQFF
. | TRBV7-9 | CASSPIRVANTEAFF
. | TRBV4-1 | CASSQGRGDLYGYTF
few | TRBV19 | CASISGSSSGGNSPLHF
once | TRBV19 | CASSPTGRGYGYTF
few | TRBV10-3 | CAISESLGQGKGSNQPQHF
. | TRBV6-2/TRBV6-3 | CASSYSGTEWDEKLFF